One sample yielded the 27 T cell receptor beta chains listed below, sequenced in a study of cytomegalovirus exposure and HLA in healthy donors. Both 60 Vbeta primers and 13 Jbeta primers went into the PCR. Profiling relied on immunoSEQ multiplex PCR, and the TCRdb table lists in-frame clones only, not all of them. The sample has roughly 120,000 clones, about 70% seen once. Source material: PBMCs. All receptors derive from a woman aged 30 to 39 in good health and CMV-seronegative.

The chain links TRBV6-5 to TRBJ1-5; D may be TRBD1 (6 bases). The CDR3 sequence is 13 residues long. V was pared by 6 bases and J by 3 bases, with 9 bases between. Germline-derived CDR1 and CDR2 are MNHEY and SVGAGI. The CDR3 bases are TGTGCCAGCAGACAGGGTTTCAATCAGCCCCAGCATTTT. The encoded protein is CASRQGFNQPQHF.

This sequence joins TRBV5-8 and TRBJ2-3, with D possibly matching TRBD2 (6 bases). Deletions cut 5 bases from V and 4 bases from J, with 17 bases between. Germline lookup yields CDR1 SGHTS and CDR2 YDEGEE. The CDR3 extends over 15 amino acids. CDR3 sequence reads: CASSFSTSSADTQYF. The CDR3 DNA sequence: TGTGCCAGCAGTTTTTCGACTAGTTCGGCAGATACGCAGTATTTT.

This rearrangement joins TRBV7-2 to TRBJ2-1; unclear D gene. The length of the CDR3 is 12 residues. The V end was cut by 5 bases, the J end by 9 bases, with 11 bases between. Per the germline V gene, CDR1 is SGHTA and CDR2 is FQGNSA. The CDR3: CASSPLGGEQFF. DNA for the CDR3: TGTGCCAGCAGCCCTTTAGGCGGTGAGCAGTTCTTC.

The V and J genes are TRBV19 and TRBJ1-3; D ambiguous. Germline CDR1 reads LNHDA; CDR2 reads SQIVND (reference sequence). The CDR3 covers 14 residues. V was shortened by 5 bases and J by 0 bases, with 8 bases between the two germline ends. The CDR3 nucleotides are TGTGCCAGTAGTGGAGACGGCTCTGGAAACACCATATATTTT. Translating gives CASSGDGSGNTIYF.

To note about this clone: One end of the junction varies from germline; a read error may be responsible. The chain employs TRBV30 and TRBJ1-2; D call uncertain. CDR3 length: 14 residues. Germline loops: CDR1 GTSNPN, CDR2 SVGIG (reference sequence). The CDR3 loop reads CAWSAQLSDYGYPF. The CDR3 DNA reads TGTGCCTGGAGTGCGCAGCTTTCTGACTATGGCTACCCCTTC.

This clone has just a few counts. The chain joins TRBV5-1 to TRBJ2-1, with TRBD2 matching 11 bases. CDR3 size: 18 residues. Germline V gene sequence: CDR1 SGHRS, CDR2 YFSETQ. With V trimmed by 0 bases and J by 4 bases, 9 bases remained unmatched. The CDR3 sequence is CASSLVPPGLAVYNEQFF. In DNA, the CDR3 is TGCGCCAGCAGCTTGGTTCCTCCGGGACTAGCGGTGTACAATGAGCAGTTCTTC.

The chain recombines TRBV5-1 with TRBJ1-1, with D hard to call. V was cut by 1 base and J by 6 bases, with 10 bases left in between. This CDR3 is 13 amino acids long. Germline CDR1 is SGHRS and CDR2 is YFSETQ. The CDR3 DNA sequence: TGCGCCAGCAGCTTGAGTGGAGAAGCTGAAGCTTTCTTT. Amino acid sequence: CASSLSGEAEAFF.

This chain links TRBV29-1 with TRBJ1-1; 8 bases are a match to TRBD1. CDR1 and CDR2 (germline): SQVTM, ANQGSEA. V lost 3 bases and J lost 6; bases outside the gene matches: 6. The CDR3 contains 13 residues. CDR3 sequence reads: CSVEVGQVAEAFF. CDR3 in DNA: TGCAGCGTTGAGGTGGGACAGGTCGCTGAAGCTTTCTTT.

This sequence joins TRBV10-3 and TRBJ1-1; tentatively, D is TRBD1 (5 bases). The CDR3 loop spans 13 amino acids. V was shortened by 7 bases and J by 0 bases, with 9 bases between the two germline ends. Germline V gene data show CDR1 as ENHRY and CDR2 as SYGVKD. The CDR3 loop reads CAITGTVNTEAFF. CDR3 in DNA: TGTGCCATCACGGGGACTGTGAACACTGAAGCTTTCTTT.

This chain links TRBV21-1 with TRBJ1-1; the table's D call, TRBD1, has no DNA check behind it. TRBV21-1 is a pseudogene locus. The CDR3 extends over 12 amino acids. The CDR3 nucleotides read TGTGCCAGCAGCAGGGCTGAGACTGAAGCTTTCTTT. It codes for CASSRAETEAFF.

V and J are TRBV6-1 and TRBJ2-7; D not resolved. Germline assignment: CDR1 MNHNS and CDR2 SASEGT. The CDR3 has 13 residues. Trimming removed 10 bases from V and 0 bases from J, with 13 bases in between. The CDR3 loop reads CATERVSSYEQYF. The CDR3 region has the DNA TGTGCCACCGAAAGAGTAAGCTCCTACGAGCAGTACTTC.

This clone came up a few times. The chain joins TRBV11-3 to TRBJ2-6; a possible D gene is TRBD1 (6 bases). This CDR3 is built from 18 residues. V lost 4 bases and J lost 4, with 20 bases in between. CDR1 is SGHNT and CDR2 is YENEEA in the germline V gene. CDR3 DNA sequence: TGTGCCAGCAGCTCCCCCTGGGGCCAGGGGACGGGGGCCAACGTCCTGACTTTC. It is translated as CASSSPWGQGTGANVLTF.

The count of this clone is one. The J gene is TRBJ2-3, the V gene TRBV30; 7 bases line up with TRBD2. V lost 2 bases, J lost 3 bases, and 5 bases stayed unmatched. Germline CDR1 is GTSNPN and CDR2 is SVGIG (reference sequence). This CDR3 contains 14 residues. In nucleotides, the CDR3 is TGTGCCTGGAGTTGGTCAGCGGGAACAGATACGCAGTATTTT. Residues: CAWSWSAGTDTQYF.

This clone was seen a few times. The chain has TRBV25-1 and TRBJ1-5; 12 bases align to TRBD1. The CDR3 has 14 amino acids. The V gene's germline CDR1 is MGHDK and CDR2 SYGVNS. V lost 10 bases to trimming and J lost 6 bases; unmatched junction nucleotides: 7. The CDR3 region is CATSGTGGGQPQHF. CDR3 DNA: TGTGCCACCTCCGGGACAGGGGGCGGTCAGCCCCAGCATTTT.

The CDR3 sequence is CASSQDFGGTGELFF. The DNA for the CDR3 is TGCGCCAGCAGCCAAGATTTCGGGGGAACCGGGGAGCTGTTTTTT. The rearrangement uses TRBV4-3 and TRBJ2-2; D possibly corresponds to TRBD2 (6 bases). V was clipped by 0 bases and J by 5 bases, with 10 bases between them. In germline, CDR1 is LGHNA, CDR2 YSLEER. This CDR3 is built from 15 residues.

Concerning this clone: No conserved phenylalanine or tryptophan ends this CDR3, so it is likely a read error. No DNA is shown, since the ends of the CDR3 on it are uncertain; the CDR3 is the one TCRdb lists. The genes are TRBV20-1 and TRBJ1-1; the table calls TRBD1, which could not be checked here. CDR1 DFQATT and CDR2 SNEGSKA come from the germline V gene (reference sequence). The CDR3 spans 11 amino acids, including both terminal residues. The CDR3 is CSASPFTRTEL.

The CDR3, as DNA: TGTGCCTGGAGTGTACTCACAGGGGGAGACGAGCAGTACTTC. Translating it yields CAWSVLTGGDEQYF. This chain connects TRBV30 to TRBJ2-7; the match to TRBD1 covers 8 bases. The germline V gene has CDR1 GTSNPN and CDR2 SVGIG (reference sequence). V was clipped by 0 bases and J by 5 bases; unmatched bases: 6. The CDR3 length is 14 residues.

The V gene is TRBV6-1, the J gene TRBJ1-2; D perhaps matches TRBD1 (5 bases). CDR1 is MNHNS, CDR2 SASEGT, per germline. V was shortened by 6 bases and J by 0 bases, with 11 bases between the two germline ends. The length of the CDR3 is 14 residues. CDR3 residues: CASRQEHSNYGYTF. CDR3 DNA sequence: TGTGCCAGCAGACAGGAGCATTCTAACTATGGCTACACCTTC.

The chain links TRBV15 to TRBJ2-7; a weak D match, TRBD1 (5 bases). V lost 1 base and J lost 1, with 17 bases in between. The CDR3 runs to 17 residues. Germline V lookup: CDR1 LNHNV, CDR2 YYDKDF (reference sequence). The CDR3 bases are TGTGCCACCAGCAGAGCCCCCCGGACACGGATTTCCTACGAGCAGTACTTC. This translates into CATSRAPRTRISYEQYF.

The chain uses TRBV5-1 and TRBJ2-1; D is possibly TRBD1 (6 bases). V was cut by 2 bases and J by 4 bases, with 13 bases left in between. The germline V gene has CDR1 SGHRS and CDR2 YFSETQ. This CDR3 contains 15 residues. CDR3 sequence reads: CASSFVPGQYNEQFF. CDR3 DNA: TGCGCCAGCAGCTTCGTCCCGGGACAATACAATGAGCAGTTCTTC.

The J gene is TRBJ2-1, the V gene TRBV6-1; 12 nucleotides agree with TRBD2. The CDR3 length is 15 residues. Germline CDR1 is MNHNS and CDR2 is SASEGT. Trimming removed 1 base from V and 8 bases from J; junction bases left unmatched: 3. DNA of the CDR3: TGTGCCAGCAGTGAAGGGCTAGCGGGGGGGCATGAGCAGTTCTTC. Its protein is CASSEGLAGGHEQFF.

The chain links TRBV27 to TRBJ2-2, with 15 positions matching TRBD2. The CDR3 totals 18 residues. Per germline, CDR1 MNHEY and CDR2 SMNVEV (reference sequence). V shed 2 bases, J shed 4 bases, and the junction held 5 bases outside the gene matches. The CDR3: CASSLGGLAGGGTGELFF. Written as DNA, the CDR3 is TGTGCCAGCAGTTTAGGGGGACTAGCGGGAGGCGGCACCGGGGAGCTGTTTTTT.

V gene TRBV2 combines with J gene TRBJ2-7; D is uncertain. The CDR3 runs 12 residues. In germline, CDR1 is SNHLY, CDR2 FYNNEI. Trimming shortened V by 2 bases and J by 3 bases, and 5 bases separated the two germline ends. DNA of the CDR3: TGTGCCAGCAGTGAATTCGGCTACGAGCAGTACTTC. It specifies CASSEFGYEQYF.

V and J are TRBV2 and TRBJ1-1, with TRBD1 matching over 7 bases. Germline assignment: CDR1 SNHLY and CDR2 FYNNEI. This CDR3 is 14 amino acids long. Losses at the gene ends were 9 bases for V and 1 base for J; bases not matched to a gene: 8. CDR3 sequence (DNA): TGTGCCAGTATCTTGGGACAGAAGAACACTGAAGCTTTCTTT. As protein: CASILGQKNTEAFF.

CDR3 residues: CAWSAMTLSYNSPLHF. As DNA, the CDR3 is TGTGCCTGGAGCGCCATGACTCTCTCCTATAATTCACCCCTCCACTTT. The chain recombines TRBV30 with TRBJ1-6, with D unclear. This CDR3 has 16 amino acids. Germline CDR1 is GTSNPN and CDR2 is SVGIG (reference sequence). Between the trimmed V and J ends, which lost 3 bases and 0 bases, there was a span of 12 bases.

For this clone: A junction end diverges from the germline sequence, so it may reflect a read error. This CDR3 is also generated by other DNA sequences in the sample. The chain joins TRBV6-5 to TRBJ1-1; D gene unclear. The germline V gene has CDR1 MNHEY and CDR2 SVGAGI. CDR3 length equals 16 residues. This chain's CDR3 is CASSYSEGVAATEAFF. The CDR3 DNA reads as TGTGCTAGCAGTTACTCAGAAGGTGTGGCGGCCACTGAAGCTTTCTTT.

The gene calls are TRBV6-1 and TRBJ1-5; 7 bases are a match to TRBD1. There are 13 residues in the CDR3. V lost 6 bases to trimming and J lost 3 bases; unmatched junction nucleotides: 2. Germline lookup yields CDR1 MNHNS and CDR2 SASEGT. This chain's CDR3 is CASRGQANQPQHF. As DNA, the CDR3 is TGTGCCAGCAGAGGACAGGCCAATCAGCCCCAGCATTTT.